This T cell receptor (beta chain) originates from a study of blood T cell repertoires in COVID-19. TCRdb's copy holds only in-frame clones and misses some; the assay was immunoSEQ multiplex PCR. The repertoire has about 150,000 clones, roughly 88% of them found once; the top ten carry less than 5.5%. This receptor was obtained from a man aged 45-65 years who had recovered from COVID-19. Specimen: PBMCs or T cells enriched from blood (not recorded which).

The CDR3 loop reads CASTLPAETYEQYV. The CDR3 DNA reads as TGTGCCAGCACCCTACCCGCGGAGACCTACGAGCAGTACGTC. V usage is TRBV6-5 and J usage is TRBJ2-7; D is ambiguous. With 7 bases removed from V and 2 bases from J, the gap between germline ends came to 15 bases. The length of the CDR3 is 14 residues. Per the germline V gene, CDR1 is MNHEY and CDR2 is SVGAGI.